This is a list of T cell receptor beta chains from one sample in a study of T cells in Graves' hyperthyroidism and ophthalmopathy. Each CDR3 protein is one row after TCRdb ran MiXCR on the multiplex PCR reads. The table lists hundreds of thousands of distinct CDR3 sequences, 35% to 45% of them singletons, with roughly 8.3% in the top ten. The sample consisted of blood. The receptors derive from a man aged 18-30 years with Graves' hyperthyroidism. Each CDR3 is given with its conserved first and last residue. Fields, in order: clone size, D gene, V gene, J gene, CDR3 DNA, CDR3 protein. A D gene is named only where the DNA matches it firmly. Clone size is not always given. Where it is, it says once, few, many or a class for expanded clones.

>NA|NA|TRBV5-1|TRBJ2-7
TGCGCCAGCAGTGTAACTCCCACCGTGAACGAGCAGTACTTC
CASSVTPTVNEQYF
>NA|NA|TRBV5-1|TRBJ1-2
TGCGCCAGCAGCCTGTGGGGCAGCGCTAACTATGGCTACACCTTC
CASSLWGSANYGYTF
>NA|TRBD1|TRBV4-3|TRBJ1-2
TGCGCCAGCAGCCAAGACCGTCGTCAGGGGGACTATGGCTACACCTTC
CASSQDRRQGDYGYTF
>NA|NA|TRBV11-1|TRBJ1-1
TGTGCCAGCAGCTCATCACTCGGGGGGTCCATGAACACTGAAGCTTTCTTT
CASSSSLGGSMNTEAFF
>NA|TRBD1|TRBV7-4|TRBJ2-7
TGTGCCAGCAGCTTAGCGGGGGCAGGGGGCAGTGTCCACGAGCAGTACTTC
CASSLAGAGGSVHEQYF
>NA|NA|TRBV6-1|TRBJ1-5
TGTGCCAGCAGTGGGAAGTACTCGAACCAGCCCCAGCATTTT
CASSGKYSNQPQHF
>NA|TRBD1|TRBV24-1|TRBJ2-2
TGTGCCACCAGTGGGTCAGGACAGGGTACCGGGGAGCTGTTTTTT
CATSGSGQGTGELFF
>NA|TRBD2|TRBV20-1|TRBJ2-5
TGCAGTGCGGTAGGACTAGCCCTAGAGGCCCAGTACTTC
CSAVGLALEAQYF
>few|NA|TRBV4-1|TRBJ1-1
TGCGCCAGCAGCCAGGGTGGAACGGTCTACACTGAAGCTTTCTTT
CASSQGGTVYTEAFF
>few|TRBD1|TRBV7-9|TRBJ2-2
TGTGCCAACAGCTTAGGACAGGGACACACCGGGGAGCTGTTTTTT
CANSLGQGHTGELFF
>once|NA|TRBV10-2|TRBJ2-5
TGCGCCAGCAGTGCGGGGAGACGAGGCGAGACCCAGTACTTC
CASSAGRRGETQYF
>many|NA|TRBV25-1|TRBJ1-2
TGTGCCAGCAGTGAATCCCTGGGGCCTACCTATGGCTACACCTTC
CASSESLGPTYGYTF
>many|NA|TRBV29-1|TRBJ1-1
TGCAGCGTTGTGGCGCGGCTTCCAGTGAACACTGAAGCTTTCTTT
CSVVARLPVNTEAFF
>NA|TRBD1|TRBV10-1|TRBJ1-1
TGCGCCAGCAGCCAAGAACGGAGGACAGGGCTGAACACTGAAGCTTTCTTT
CASSQERRTGLNTEAFF
>NA|NA|TRBV29-1|TRBJ2-7
TGCAGCTTGGACGGTCCCTACGAGCAGTACTTC
CSLDGPYEQYF
>NA|NA|TRBV20-1|TRBJ1-1
TGCAGTGCTGTCGGGGGCGCGGGCACTGAAGCTTTCTTT
CSAVGGAGTEAFF